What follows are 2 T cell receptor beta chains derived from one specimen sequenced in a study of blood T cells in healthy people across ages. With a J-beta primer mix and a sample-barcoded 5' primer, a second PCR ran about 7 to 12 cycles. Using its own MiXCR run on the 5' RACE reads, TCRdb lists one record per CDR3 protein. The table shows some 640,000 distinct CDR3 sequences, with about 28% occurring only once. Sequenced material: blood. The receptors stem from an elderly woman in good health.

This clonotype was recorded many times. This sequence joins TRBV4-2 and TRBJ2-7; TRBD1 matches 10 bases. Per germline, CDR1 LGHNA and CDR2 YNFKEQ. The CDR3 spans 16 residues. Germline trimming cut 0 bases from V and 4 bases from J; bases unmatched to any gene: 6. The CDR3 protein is CASSQDLGTGEYEQYF. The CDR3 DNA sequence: TGTGCCAGCAGCCAAGATCTCGGGACAGGGGAATACGAGCAGTACTTC.

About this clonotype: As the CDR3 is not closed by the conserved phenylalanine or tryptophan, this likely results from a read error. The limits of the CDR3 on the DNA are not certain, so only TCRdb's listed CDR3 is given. CDR3 protein: CASSSLKGVAFV. The chain carries TRBV7-2 and TRBJ2-1; TRBD1 was called by the table and not checked on the DNA. From germline, CDR1 is SGHTA and CDR2 FQGNSA. The CDR3 length equals 12 residues, ends included.